Following are 8 T cell receptor beta chains from one sample sequenced in a study of PD-1 blockade in classical Hodgkin lymphoma (TCRdb year 2020). This specimen's time point label, interpreted: cycle 2 day 1 (C2D1) of nivolumab. Every trial patient had relapsed following autologous stem cell transplantation, and prior brentuximab vedotin exposure was what differed among cohorts A, B and C. The protocol used for the library was the immunoSEQ multiplex PCR assay. As stored in TCRdb, this immuneACCESS dataset retains in-frame rearrangements with V and J assigned. A fraction of the clones does not appear; measured against another copy, unresolved V genes explain less than half of the discrepancy, and the remainder lacks a known reason. The table for this sample lists about 110,000 clones; around 89% of them were counted only once. The ten top clones hold just under 20% of the sample. The sample was peripheral blood mononuclear cells (PBMCs), taken before the second cycle of nivolumab. The receptors were sampled from a human donor with classical Hodgkin lymphoma.

The CDR3 bases are TGCGCCAGCAGCAAAAGGAACGGATTCACCGGGGAGCTGTTTTTT. It encodes CASSKRNGFTGELFF. This chain links TRBV4-1 with TRBJ2-2; D is unresolved. Per germline, CDR1 MGHRA and CDR2 YSYEKL. The CDR3 covers 15 residues. Trimming shortened V by 5 bases and J by 4 bases, and 14 bases separated the two germline ends.

The chain links TRBV14 to TRBJ2-1, with TRBD2 identical over 11 bases. With 1 base clipped from V and 8 bases from J, the junction kept 10 bases outside the gene matches. CDR1 and CDR2 from the germline V gene are SGHDN and FVKESK. This CDR3 comprises 17 residues. The CDR3 sequence is CASSQVYSGRAEDEQFF. CDR3 nucleotide sequence: TGTGCCAGCAGCCAAGTATATAGCGGGAGGGCCGAGGATGAGCAGTTCTTC.

J is TRBJ2-5 and V is TRBV7-8; D uncertain. The CDR3 has 13 residues. Germline CDR1 is SGHVS and CDR2 is FQNEAQ. Trimming stripped 5 bases from V and 0 bases from J, with 7 bases between. CDR3 bases: TGTGCCAGCAGCCGACCGTACCAAGAGACCCAGTACTTC. This encodes CASSRPYQETQYF. The full variable domain, its missing parts supplied by reference TRBV7-8 and TRBJ2-5, is GAGVSQSPRYKVAKRGQDVALRCDPISGHVSLFWYQQALGQGPEFLTYFQNEAQLDKSGLPSDRFFAERPEGSVSTLKIQRTQQEDSAVYLCASSRPYQETQYFGPGTRLLVL.

The V call is TRBV4-3, the J call TRBJ1-3, with D perhaps matching TRBD1 (6 bases). The CDR3 is 18 amino acids. Germline-derived CDR1 and CDR2 are LGHNA and YSLEER. V lost 1 base, J lost 0 bases, and 16 bases lay in between. CDR3 coding DNA: TGCGCCAGCAGCCAAGTATCGGACAGTTACTTCTCTGGAAACACCATATATTTT. Amino acids: CASSQVSDSYFSGNTIYF.

This chain joins TRBV7-9 and TRBJ2-1; weak D call: TRBD1 (5 bases). CDR1 is SEHNR, CDR2 FQNEAQ, per germline (reference sequence). The CDR3 runs to 15 residues. The V gene lost 5 bases and the J gene lost 4 bases, with 15 bases spanning the gap. CDR3 region: CASSPKLDSYNEQFF. The CDR3 DNA reads as TGTGCCAGCAGCCCTAAGTTAGACAGTTACAATGAGCAGTTCTTC. Supplemented by reference TRBV7-9 and TRBJ2-1, the full variable domain reads DTGVSQNPRHKITKRGQNVTFRCDPISEHNRLYWYRQTLGQGPEFLTYFQNEAQLEKSRLLSDRFSAERPKGSFSTLEIQRTEQGDSAMYLCASSPKLDSYNEQFFGPGTRLTVL.

V and J are TRBV28 and TRBJ1-3; 7 bases map to TRBD1. After removal of 3 bases from V and 4 bases from J, the junction contained 0 bases not matched to a gene. The CDR3 spans 13 residues. CDR1 is MDHEN, CDR2 SYDVKM, per germline. This chain's CDR3 is CASSFRGGNTIYF. Written as DNA, the CDR3 is TGTGCCAGCAGTTTCAGGGGGGGAAACACCATATATTTT. Complete variable domain (other parts from reference TRBV28 and TRBJ1-3): DVKVTQSSRYLVKRTGEKVFLECVQDMDHENMFWYRQDPGLGLRLIYFSYDVKMKEKGDIPEGYSVSREKKERFSLILESASTNQTSMYLCASSFRGGNTIYFGEGSWLTVV.

The chain carries TRBV10-1 and TRBJ2-2; unclear D gene. The CDR3 contains 14 residues. Per the germline V gene, CDR1 is WNHNN and CDR2 is SYGVQD (reference sequence). With 0 bases removed from V and 0 bases from J, the gap between germline ends came to 2 bases. In nucleotides, the CDR3 is TGCGCCAGCAGTGAGTCCCCGAACACCGGGGAGCTGTTTTTT. Its translation is CASSESPNTGELFF.

This chain links TRBV19 with TRBJ2-7, with 14 bases matching TRBD2. Germline CDR1 is LNHDA and CDR2 is SQIVND (reference sequence). J was trimmed by 1 base and V by 6 bases; bases with no gene match: 20. This CDR3 comprises 21 residues. CDR3: CASSLRKVGGLAGAGSYEQYF. As DNA, the CDR3 is TGTGCCAGTAGCCTAAGGAAGGTTGGGGGACTAGCGGGAGCAGGGTCCTACGAGCAGTACTTC.